The source of this T cell receptor (beta chain) is a study of CD8 T cells in ankylosing spondylitis. Overall study findings and caveats: In ankylosing spondylitis patients, matched synovial fluid reportedly showed significant enrichment of disease-linked clones. About 8 highly homologous variants made up a TCR beta motif that seemed to typify ankylosing spondylitis blood.

TCRdb reanalysed the 5' RACE reads using MiXCR and keeps one entry per CDR3 protein. This table has 250,000 or so distinct CDR3 sequences, more than 15% appearing once. This CDR3 has 11 residues. V was trimmed by 6 bases and J by 5 bases, leaving 9 bases between them. The germline CDR1 and CDR2 sequences are SGHRS and YFSETQ. The sample holds many counts of this clonotype. Its target is unknown. Sequencing was carried out using blood, either unsorted or a sorted T cell fraction (not recorded which). The TCR comes from a male donor with ankylosing spondylitis or in good health (not recorded which). The V gene is TRBV5-1, the J gene TRBJ2-7; D perhaps matches TRBD1 (5 bases). This CDR3 reads CASTLGHEQYF. In DNA, the CDR3 is TGCGCCAGCACCCTGGGGCACGAGCAGTACTTC.